Below are 27 T cell receptor beta chains sequenced from a single sample in a study of T cell repertoires in cytomegalovirus infection. TCRdb re-derived calls from the reads in MiXCR, one entry per CDR3 protein. The sample includes approximately 250,000 distinct CDR3 sequences, around 12% of them seen just once. Sequencing was carried out using PBMCs. These receptors were taken from a human donor in good health (CMV status not recorded). Some clones in this sample may be carry-over from other donors' samples.

In this sample, this clonotype turned up many times. The chain links TRBV28 to TRBJ2-6, with TRBD1 identical over 9 bases. Germline V CDR1 and CDR2: MDHEN, SYDVKM. CDR3 length equals 16 residues. Trimming took 6 bases from V and 2 from J; bases not matched to a gene: 5. CDR3 sequence (DNA): TGTGCCAGCAGCCCACACAGGGGGCCTGGGGCCAACGTCCTGACTTTC. It encodes CASSPHRGPGANVLTF.

This clonotype has at least ten counts. The chain combines TRBV19 with TRBJ2-5, with D uncertain. CDR3 size: 13 residues. Germline loops: CDR1 LNHDA, CDR2 SQIVND (reference sequence). The V gene lost 7 bases and the J gene lost 4 bases, with 13 bases spanning the gap. CDR3 sequence (DNA): TGTGCCAGTAATGCTGGATGGGGAGAGACCCAGTACTTC. Protein: CASNAGWGETQYF.

This clonotype was recorded at least ten times. This chain uses TRBV5-1 with TRBJ1-5; the D is unclear. Germline V lookup: CDR1 SGHRS, CDR2 YFSETQ. Trimming took off 0 bases at V and 4 bases at J, with 17 bases between the two ends. The CDR3 has 17 amino acids. The CDR3 spells CASSLDSRAIWNQPQHF. The CDR3 DNA sequence: TGCGCCAGCAGCTTGGACTCTCGGGCCATTTGGAATCAGCCCCAGCATTTT.

The rearrangement joins TRBV7-2 to TRBJ2-6, with TRBD2 matching over 10 bases. This CDR3 is built from 19 residues. CDR1 is SGHTA, CDR2 FQGNSA, per germline. The ends lost 4 bases at V and 0 bases at J; junction bases unmatched: 9. This chain's CDR3 is CASSSPSGSSLSGANVLTF. The CDR3 region has the DNA TGTGCCAGCAGCTCCCCTAGCGGGAGTTCCCTCTCTGGGGCCAACGTCCTGACTTTC.

The table lists this clonotype with many counts. The V call is TRBV7-8, the J call TRBJ2-5; 11 bases line up with TRBD2. Germline-derived CDR1 and CDR2 are SGHVS and FQNEAQ. There are 17 residues in the CDR3. The V gene end was trimmed by 0 bases and the J gene end by 5 bases; junction bases not matched to a gene: 8. The CDR3 region is CASSLAGSGRGAETQYF. In nucleotides, the CDR3 is TGTGCCAGCAGCTTAGCGGGTAGCGGGAGGGGGGCGGAGACCCAGTACTTC. Based on the CDR3 plus reference TRBV7-8 and TRBJ2-5, the full variable domain is GAGVSQSPRYKVAKRGQDVALRCDPISGHVSLFWYQQALGQGPEFLTYFQNEAQLDKSGLPSDRFFAERPEGSVSTLKIQRTQQEDSAVYLCASSLAGSGRGAETQYFGPGTRLLVL.

This clonotype has a count of ten or more. The chain combines TRBV7-2 with TRBJ2-1; D is perhaps TRBD2 (8 bases). The germline V gene encodes CDR1 SGHTA and CDR2 FQGNSA. Trimming stripped 1 base from V and 8 bases from J, with 15 bases between. This CDR3 contains 15 residues. The CDR3 protein is CASSLGTSRGDEQFF. The CDR3 nucleotides read TGTGCCAGCAGCTTAGGGACTAGCAGGGGGGATGAGCAGTTCTTC.

This rearrangement joins TRBV6-2 or TRBV6-3 to TRBJ2-5; 11 positions agree with TRBD2. The germline V gene encodes CDR1 MNHEY and CDR2 SVGEGT. The CDR3 totals 14 residues. J lost 4 bases, V lost 6 bases, and 4 bases had no gene match. CDR3 residues: CASRGTSGRETQYF. CDR3 sequence (DNA): TGTGCCAGCAGGGGGACTAGCGGTCGAGAGACCCAGTACTTC.

This clonotype was seen repeatedly, ten times or more. This chain joins TRBV7-2 and TRBJ2-1; D gene uncertain. With 8 bases removed from V and 7 bases from J, the gap between germline ends came to 18 bases. The length of the CDR3 is 14 residues. Germline V gene sequence: CDR1 SGHTA, CDR2 FQGNSA. The CDR3 nucleotides are TGTGCCAGCGGTTTGAGTGGGCCTGGAAATGAGCAGTTCTTC. The encoded protein is CASGLSGPGNEQFF.

At least ten counts were recorded for this clonotype. This sequence joins TRBV19 and TRBJ1-5, with unresolved D. Trimming stripped 1 base from V and 3 bases from J, with 7 bases between. Germline V lookup: CDR1 LNHDA, CDR2 SQIVND (reference sequence). The CDR3 totals 14 residues. The CDR3 reads CASSIAGVNQPQHF. The CDR3 DNA follows: TGTGCCAGTAGTATAGCCGGGGTCAATCAGCCCCAGCATTTT.

As regards this clonotype: A much larger clone differs by one base, so this may be a read error. V and J are TRBV3-1 and TRBJ2-3; D ambiguous. The germline V gene has CDR1 LGHDT and CDR2 YNNKEL (reference sequence). Trimming pared 0 bases from V and 2 bases from J, leaving 3 bases between. The length of the CDR3 is 13 residues. This chain's CDR3 is CASSQENTDTQYF. CDR3 in DNA: TGTGCCAGCAGCCAAGAAAACACAGATACGCAGTATTTT.

The sample holds a few counts of this clonotype. The chain uses TRBV6-5 and TRBJ2-1; 10 bases are shared with TRBD2. V lost 0 bases and J lost 7; bases outside the gene matches: 3. Germline CDR1 MNHEY, CDR2 SVGAGI. There are 15 residues in the CDR3. CDR3 sequence (DNA): TGTGCCAGCAGTTACTCTCGGACTAGCGGTAATGAGCAGTTCTTC. Translating gives CASSYSRTSGNEQFF.

This clonotype was detected ten times or more. The chain uses TRBV23-1 and TRBJ2-7; 9 bases line up with TRBD1. TRBV23-1 is given ORF status, its function remaining uncertain. Trimming took 0 bases from V and 2 from J; bases not matched to a gene: 14. CDR3 size: 19 residues. The CDR3 nucleotides are TGCGCCAGCAGTCAATCGTGGGACAGGGCACCTTTTGGGGCCTACGAGCAGTACTTC. This codes for CASSQSWDRAPFGAYEQYF.

This clonotype was found a few times. The gene calls are TRBV7-2 and TRBJ2-1, with 8 bases that match TRBD1. V gave up 4 bases and J gave up 7 bases; unmatched junction bases: 9. The CDR3 spans 15 residues. Germline V gene sequence: CDR1 SGHTA, CDR2 FQGNSA. The CDR3 loop reads CASSYGTGGWNEQFF. As DNA, the CDR3 is TGTGCCAGCAGCTATGGCACAGGGGGTTGGAATGAGCAGTTCTTC.

The sample holds many counts of this clonotype. V usage is TRBV7-2 and J usage is TRBJ2-5, with D possibly called TRBD1 or TRBD2 (6 bases each). Trimming removed 0 bases at V and 1 base at J, with 9 bases between. CDR3 length equals 15 residues. Germline V gene lookup returns CDR1 SGHTA and CDR2 FQGNSA. In nucleotides, the CDR3 is TGTGCCAGCAGCTTAGCGGGGGGCACCCAAGAGACCCAGTACTTC. This sequence encodes CASSLAGGTQETQYF.

This clonotype has at least ten counts. V usage is TRBV7-2 and J usage is TRBJ1-3; D call uncertain. Germline V lookup: CDR1 SGHTA, CDR2 FQGNSA. This CDR3 is built from 14 residues. Trimming pared 5 bases from V and 1 base from J, leaving 9 bases between. CDR3 sequence reads: CASSTGVSGNTIYF. The CDR3 DNA is TGTGCCAGCAGCACCGGGGTGTCTGGAAACACCATATATTTT.

This clonotype came up many times. CDR3 sequence: CASSIGPNYEQYF. DNA for the CDR3: TGTGCCAGCAGCATTGGACCCAACTACGAGCAGTACTTC. The chain is built from TRBV11-2 and TRBJ2-7; D unresolved. Trimming took off 5 bases at V and 3 bases at J, with 11 bases between the two ends. The CDR3 covers 13 residues. Germline V gene sequence: CDR1 SGHAT, CDR2 FQNNGV.

This clonotype was seen ten or more times. The V and J genes are TRBV12-3 or TRBV12-4 and TRBJ2-3; no firm D call. The CDR3 sequence is 13 residues long. V was trimmed by 7 bases and J by 0 bases, leaving 8 bases between them. DNA for the CDR3: TGTGCCAGCACGCTGACCAGCACAGATACGCAGTATTTT. This sequence encodes CASTLTSTDTQYF.

This clonotype was recorded only once. This may be a read error: a much more frequent sequence differs by one nucleotide. No conserved phenylalanine or tryptophan ends this CDR3, so it is likely a read error. J is TRBJ2-1 and V is TRBV28; TRBD1 might be the D (6 bases). The CDR3 spans 16 residues. Germline V gene sequence: CDR1 MDHEN, CDR2 SYDVKM. V was clipped by 6 bases and J by 0 bases, with 15 bases between them. The CDR3 DNA sequence: TGTGCCAGCAGCCCCGGACAGCTAAGCTCCTACAATGAGCAGTTCTCC. Protein sequence: CASSPGQLSSYNEQFS.

This clonotype was found many times. The genes are TRBV7-2 and TRBJ2-7, with D unclear. V lost 2 bases and J lost 6, with 8 bases in between. CDR1 and CDR2 (germline): SGHTA, FQGNSA. The CDR3 has 12 residues. CDR3 nucleotides: TGTGCCAGCAGCTTAAGTGTCGGCGAGCAGTACTTC. This encodes CASSLSVGEQYF.

This clonotype was seen ten or more times. The rearrangement joins TRBV12-3 or TRBV12-4 to TRBJ2-1; 12 bases line up with TRBD2. Germline trimming cut 6 bases from V and 6 bases from J; bases unmatched to any gene: 3. The CDR3 has 14 amino acids. CDR3 nucleotide sequence: TGTGCCAGCAGCTCTAGCGGGAGGGGCAATGAGCAGTTCTTC. As protein: CASSSSGRGNEQFF.

This clonotype was seen a few times. The chain employs TRBV3-1 and TRBJ2-7; 10 nucleotides agree with TRBD1. Germline CDR1 and CDR2: LGHDT and YNNKEL (reference sequence). CDR3 length equals 15 residues. V dropped 6 bases and J dropped 7; count of bases not matched to a gene: 12. The CDR3 loop is CASRSTTGTGDEQYF. For the CDR3, the DNA is TGTGCCAGCAGGTCAACGACCGGGACAGGGGATGAGCAGTACTTC.

The chain has TRBV5-1 and TRBJ2-2; TRBD2 matches 7 bases. Trimming at V came to 6 bases and at J to 2 bases, leaving 7 bases not matched to a gene. CDR3 length equals 15 residues. Germline CDR1 and CDR2: SGHRS and YFSETQ. In nucleotides, the CDR3 is TGCGCCAGCATGGACCAGCGGGGCAACACCGGGGAGCTGTTTTTT. It codes for CASMDQRGNTGELFF. The full variable domain, rest sourced from reference TRBV5-1 and TRBJ2-2, is KAGVTQTPRYLIKTRGQQVTLSCSPISGHRSVSWYQQTPGQGLQFLFEYFSETQRNKGNFPGRFSGRQFSNSRSEMNVSTLELGDSALYLCASMDQRGNTGELFFGEGSRLTVL.

This clonotype was detected ten times or more. J is TRBJ2-5 and V is TRBV12-3 or TRBV12-4; D unresolved. The V gene lost 5 bases and the J gene lost 1 base, with 14 bases spanning the gap. This CDR3 is 15 amino acids long. The CDR3 is CASSPSIDIQETQYF. The CDR3 DNA reads TGTGCCAGCAGTCCATCCATTGACATCCAAGAGACCCAGTACTTC.

This clonotype was counted many times. V usage is TRBV10-3 and J usage is TRBJ1-2; no reliable D call. Germline assignment: CDR1 ENHRY and CDR2 SYGVKD. Trimming stripped 4 bases from V and 8 bases from J, with 17 bases between. This CDR3 is built from 14 residues. CDR3 loop: CAISGSLLGSGYTF. The DNA for the CDR3 is TGTGCCATCAGTGGGTCCCTACTGGGGTCGGGCTACACCTTC.

This clonotype was recorded at least ten times. The V gene is TRBV7-2, the J gene TRBJ1-5, with D unresolved. CDR3 size: 14 residues. CDR1 and CDR2 from the germline V gene are SGHTA and FQGNSA. The V gene lost 5 bases and the J gene lost 3 bases, with 11 bases spanning the gap. CDR3 coding DNA: TGTGCCAGCAGCCTCCGGACGAACAATCAGCCCCAGCATTTT. Translating it yields CASSLRTNNQPQHF.

V gene TRBV19 combines with J gene TRBJ1-2; maybe TRBD1 (5 bases). Germline V gene data show CDR1 as LNHDA and CDR2 as SQIVND (reference sequence). Trimming shortened V by 3 bases and J by 4 bases, and 9 bases separated the two germline ends. The CDR3 is made up of 13 amino acids. CDR3 sequence reads: CASSMDTRYGYTF. In DNA, the CDR3 is TGTGCCAGTAGTATGGACACGCGCTATGGCTACACCTTC.

This clonotype was recorded many times. This chain uses TRBV7-2 with TRBJ1-1, with 7 positions matching TRBD1. V trimming: 1 base; J trimming: 5 bases; junction bases outside the gene matches: 4. Per germline, CDR1 SGHTA and CDR2 FQGNSA. The CDR3 extends over 14 amino acids. In DNA, the CDR3 is TGTGCCAGCAGCTTAGTAGGGGGCGCAACTGAAGCTTTCTTT. Protein product: CASSLVGGATEAFF.